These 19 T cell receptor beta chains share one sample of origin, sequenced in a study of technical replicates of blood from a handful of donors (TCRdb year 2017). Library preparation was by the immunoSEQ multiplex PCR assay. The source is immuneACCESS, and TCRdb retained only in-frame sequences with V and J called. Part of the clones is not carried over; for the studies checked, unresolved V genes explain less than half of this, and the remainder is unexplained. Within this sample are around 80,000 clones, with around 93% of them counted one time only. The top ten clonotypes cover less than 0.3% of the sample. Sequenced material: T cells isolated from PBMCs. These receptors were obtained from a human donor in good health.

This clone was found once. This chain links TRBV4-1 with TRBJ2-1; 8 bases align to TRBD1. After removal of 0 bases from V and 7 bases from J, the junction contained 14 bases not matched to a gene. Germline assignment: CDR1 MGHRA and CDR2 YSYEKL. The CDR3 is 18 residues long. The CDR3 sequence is CASSQDSGSQGAWNEQFF. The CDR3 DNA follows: TGCGCCAGCAGCCAAGATAGCGGATCGCAGGGGGCATGGAATGAGCAGTTCTTC.

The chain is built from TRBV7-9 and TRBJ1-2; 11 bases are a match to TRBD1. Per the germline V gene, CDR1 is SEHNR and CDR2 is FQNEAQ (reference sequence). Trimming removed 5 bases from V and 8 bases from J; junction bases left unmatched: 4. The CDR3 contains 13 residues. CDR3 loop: CASSTRTGGGYTF. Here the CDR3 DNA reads TGTGCCAGCAGCACTCGGACAGGGGGCGGCTACACCTTC.

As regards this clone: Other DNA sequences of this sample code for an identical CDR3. The CDR3 reads CASSPTGGEQYF. CDR3 nucleotide sequence: TGTGCCAGCAGCCCGACAGGCGGCGAGCAGTACTTC. The V and J genes are TRBV5-4 and TRBJ2-7; TRBD1 might be the D (6 bases). V was cut by 4 bases and J by 6 bases, with 11 bases left in between. Germline lookup yields CDR1 SGHNT and CDR2 YYREEE (reference sequence). The CDR3 loop spans 12 amino acids.

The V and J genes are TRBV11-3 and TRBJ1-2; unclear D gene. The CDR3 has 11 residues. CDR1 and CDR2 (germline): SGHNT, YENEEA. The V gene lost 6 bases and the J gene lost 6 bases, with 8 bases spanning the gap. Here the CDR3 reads CASRGEDGYTF. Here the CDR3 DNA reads TGTGCCAGCAGGGGTGAGGATGGCTACACCTTC. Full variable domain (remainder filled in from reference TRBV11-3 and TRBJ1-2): EAGVVQSPRYKIIEKKQPVAFWCNPISGHNTLYWYLQNLGQGPELLIRYENEEAVDDSQLPKDRFSAERLKGVDSTLKIQPAELGDSAVYLCASRGEDGYTFGSGTRLTVV.

CDR3 sequence: CATSGDRETQYF. The CDR3 DNA follows: TGTGCCACTAGCGGAGATAGAGAGACCCAGTACTTC. The J gene is TRBJ2-5, the V gene TRBV19; 7 bases map to TRBD2. V shed 10 bases and J 4 bases; nucleotides not matched to a gene: 6. Per germline, CDR1 LNHDA and CDR2 SQIVND (reference sequence). The CDR3 length is 12 residues.

CDR3 DNA sequence: TGTGCCAGCAGCGCCCCGGGGGGTATAACCACTGAAGCTTTCTTT. Encoded protein: CASSAPGGITTEAFF. V usage is TRBV7-8 and J usage is TRBJ1-1; possible D gene TRBD1, 5 bases. The germline V gene has CDR1 SGHVS and CDR2 FQNEAQ. The V and J ends lost 5 bases and 4 bases respectively, with 17 bases between them. CDR3 size: 15 residues.

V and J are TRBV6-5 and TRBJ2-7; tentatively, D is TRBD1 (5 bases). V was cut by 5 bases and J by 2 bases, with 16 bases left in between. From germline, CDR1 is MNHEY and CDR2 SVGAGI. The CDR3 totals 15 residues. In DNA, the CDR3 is TGTGCCAGCAGTACGTCTAGGGGTGGCCCCTACGAGCAGTACTTC. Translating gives CASSTSRGGPYEQYF.

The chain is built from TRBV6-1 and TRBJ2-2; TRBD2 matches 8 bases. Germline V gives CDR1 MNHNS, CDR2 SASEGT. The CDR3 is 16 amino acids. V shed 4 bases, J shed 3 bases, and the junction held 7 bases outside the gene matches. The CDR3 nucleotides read TGTGCCAGCAGTGCCCTAGCGGGCGTGGACACCGGGGAGCTGTTTTTT. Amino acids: CASSALAGVDTGELFF.

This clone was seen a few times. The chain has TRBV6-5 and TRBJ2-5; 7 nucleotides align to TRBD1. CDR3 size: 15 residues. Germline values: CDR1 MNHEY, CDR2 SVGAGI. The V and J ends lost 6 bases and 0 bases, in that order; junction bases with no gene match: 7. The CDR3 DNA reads TGTGCCAGCAGACCGGGACAGCCGTACCAAGAGACCCAGTACTTC. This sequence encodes CASRPGQPYQETQYF.

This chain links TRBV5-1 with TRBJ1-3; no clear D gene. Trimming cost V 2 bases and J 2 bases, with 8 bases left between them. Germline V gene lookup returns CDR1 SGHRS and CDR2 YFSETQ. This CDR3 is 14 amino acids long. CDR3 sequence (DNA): TGCGCCAGCAGCTTAGGCAGGACTGGAAACACCATATATTTT. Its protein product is CASSLGRTGNTIYF. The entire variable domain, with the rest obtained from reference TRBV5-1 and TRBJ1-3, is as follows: KAGVTQTPRYLIKTRGQQVTLSCSPISGHRSVSWYQQTPGQGLQFLFEYFSETQRNKGNFPGRFSGRQFSNSRSEMNVSTLELGDSALYLCASSLGRTGNTIYFGEGSWLTVV.

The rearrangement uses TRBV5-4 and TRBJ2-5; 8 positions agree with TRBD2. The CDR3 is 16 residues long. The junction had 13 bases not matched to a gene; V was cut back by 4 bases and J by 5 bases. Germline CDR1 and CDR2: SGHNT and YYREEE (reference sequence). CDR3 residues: CASSRGTRRDVETQYF. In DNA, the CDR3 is TGTGCCAGCAGCCGAGGGACTAGACGGGATGTGGAGACCCAGTACTTC.

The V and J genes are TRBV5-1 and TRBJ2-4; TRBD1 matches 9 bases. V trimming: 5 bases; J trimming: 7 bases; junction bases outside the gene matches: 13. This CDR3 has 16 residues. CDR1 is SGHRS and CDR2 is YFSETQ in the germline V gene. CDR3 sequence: CASSRTGDPNANIQYF. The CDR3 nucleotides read TGCGCCAGCAGTAGGACAGGGGACCCTAATGCGAACATTCAGTACTTC.

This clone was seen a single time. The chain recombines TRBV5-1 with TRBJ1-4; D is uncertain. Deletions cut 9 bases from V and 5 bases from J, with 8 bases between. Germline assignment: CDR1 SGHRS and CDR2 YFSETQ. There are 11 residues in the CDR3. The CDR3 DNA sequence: TGCGCCATCAAGAGGAATGAAAAACTGTTTTTT. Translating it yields CAIKRNEKLFF.

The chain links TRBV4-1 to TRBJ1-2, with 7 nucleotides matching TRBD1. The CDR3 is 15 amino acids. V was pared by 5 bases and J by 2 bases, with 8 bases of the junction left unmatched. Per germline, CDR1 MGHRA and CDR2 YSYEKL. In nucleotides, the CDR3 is TGCGCCAGCAGCGGCCTCGACAGGGCGAACTATGGCTACACCTTC. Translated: CASSGLDRANYGYTF.

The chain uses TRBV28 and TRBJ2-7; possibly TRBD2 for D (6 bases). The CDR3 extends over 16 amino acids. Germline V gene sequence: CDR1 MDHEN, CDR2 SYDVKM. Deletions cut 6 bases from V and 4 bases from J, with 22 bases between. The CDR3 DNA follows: TGTGCCAGCAGCCCCGCCTTGGGGGGATCCTGGTACGAGCAGTACTTC. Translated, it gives CASSPALGGSWYEQYF.

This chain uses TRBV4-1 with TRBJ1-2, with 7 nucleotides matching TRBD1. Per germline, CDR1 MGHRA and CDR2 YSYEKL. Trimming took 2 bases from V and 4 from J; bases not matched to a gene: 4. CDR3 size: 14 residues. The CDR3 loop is CASSQPGQAYGYTF. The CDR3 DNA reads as TGCGCCAGCAGCCAACCAGGACAGGCCTATGGCTACACCTTC.

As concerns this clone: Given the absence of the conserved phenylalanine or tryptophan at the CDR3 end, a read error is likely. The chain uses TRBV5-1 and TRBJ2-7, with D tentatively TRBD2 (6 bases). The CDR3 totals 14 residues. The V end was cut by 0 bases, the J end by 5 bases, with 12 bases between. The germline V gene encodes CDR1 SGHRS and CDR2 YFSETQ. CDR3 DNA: TGCGCCAGCAGCTTGGGGGGGGTGTCGAACGAGCAGTACCTC. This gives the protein CASSLGGVSNEQYL.

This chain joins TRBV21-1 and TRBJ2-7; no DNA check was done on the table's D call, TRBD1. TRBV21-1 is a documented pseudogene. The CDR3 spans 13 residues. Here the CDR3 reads CASPLGQAYEQYF. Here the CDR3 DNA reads TGTGCCAGCCCATTAGGACAGGCCTACGAGCAGTACTTC.

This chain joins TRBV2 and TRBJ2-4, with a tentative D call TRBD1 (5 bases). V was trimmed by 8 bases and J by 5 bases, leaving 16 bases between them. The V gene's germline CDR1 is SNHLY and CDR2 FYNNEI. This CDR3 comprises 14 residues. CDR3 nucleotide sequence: TGTGCCAGCCAGCGTAGGGGCACCGAAAACATTCAGTACTTC. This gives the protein CASQRRGTENIQYF.